The sample holds many counts of the clone carrying this TCR beta chain. What it recognizes is unknown. The data were taken from a study of T cells in Graves' hyperthyroidism and ophthalmopathy. Whole-study results and caveats: Ophthalmopathy, which appeared later, was predicted by the model a median 6.5 months before onset.

Participants, patients aged 18 to 65, had newly diagnosed hyperthyroidism with a duration under 2 months. The study based diagnoses on clinical symptoms, serum thyroxine and TRAb, thyroid ultrasound and orbital computed tomography. Amplified TCR beta CDR3 regions came from RNA transcripts. During a first-round RT-PCR of the TCR CDR3, the HTBI primer set was used. TCRdb re-analysed the multiplex PCR reads in MiXCR, keeping a single row per CDR3 protein. The sample lists under 650,000 distinct CDR3 sequences, 15% to 20% occurring once. The TCR originated in a woman in her thirties with Graves' hyperthyroidism. The sequenced material came from blood.

Written as DNA, the CDR3 is TGTGCCAGCAGTGAAACTAGCAATGAGCAGTTCTTC. This sequence encodes CASSETSNEQFF. The J gene is TRBJ2-1, the V gene TRBV27, with D tentatively TRBD2 (5 bases). This CDR3 spans 12 amino acids. The V end lost 5 bases, the J end lost 6 bases, and 8 bases lay between the germline ends. Germline V CDR1 and CDR2: MNHEY, SMNVEV (reference sequence).